One sample yielded the 22 T cell receptor beta chains listed below, sequenced in a study of T cell responses to AZD1222 COVID-19 vaccine (dated by TCRdb to the early 2020s). The sample's time point, from its label and the paper: baseline before first vaccination. Libraries were prepared through the immunoSEQ multiplex PCR assay. Entries here come from immuneACCESS through TCRdb and include only in-frame sequences with V and J called. Some clones fail to appear in such tables; in the studies checked, an unresolved V gene covers under half of the shortfall, and the cause of the remainder is unknown. The sample contains 95,000 to 150,000 clones, about 88% of them found a single time. The ten largest clones add up to 9.8% of the sample. Source: peripheral blood, taken on day 0 of AZD1222 vaccination. Receptors originate from an adult in good health.

V usage is TRBV7-9 and J usage is TRBJ1-3, with a tentative D call TRBD1 (6 bases). Deletions cut 3 bases from V and 3 bases from J, with 18 bases between. From germline, CDR1 is SEHNR and CDR2 FQNEAQ (reference sequence). The CDR3 totals 17 residues. CDR3 region: CASSLTGGWVRGNTIYF. The CDR3 DNA follows: TGTGCCAGCAGCTTGACAGGTGGATGGGTGCGTGGAAACACCATATATTTT.

The chain couples TRBV5-4 to TRBJ2-7; the D gene is possibly TRBD1 (6 bases). The CDR3 contains 14 residues. Between the trimmed V and J ends, which lost 4 bases and 1 base, there was a span of 12 bases. Germline V gene lookup returns CDR1 SGHNT and CDR2 YYREEE (reference sequence). DNA of the CDR3: TGTGCCAGCAGCCTGGGACAAGAGTCCTACGAGCAGTACTTC. Amino acids: CASSLGQESYEQYF.

The chain links TRBV27 to TRBJ2-2; 8 bases match TRBD2. CDR3 length equals 13 residues. In germline, CDR1 is MNHEY, CDR2 SMNVEV (reference sequence). V lost 4 bases, J lost 6 bases, and 1 base stayed unmatched. Written as DNA, the CDR3 is TGTGCCAGCAGTTGGACTAGCCCCGGGGAGCTGTTTTTT. It codes for CASSWTSPGELFF.

The V and J genes are TRBV28 and TRBJ2-3; no definite D call. Per germline, CDR1 MDHEN and CDR2 SYDVKM. Trimming took 5 bases from V and 7 from J, leaving 16 bases between them. The CDR3 length is 14 residues. In nucleotides, the CDR3 is TGTGCCAGCAGTACACCGCGGCAAATATATACGCAGTATTTT. Amino acids: CASSTPRQIYTQYF.

The CDR3 region has the DNA TGTGCCAGCAGCTTAGCCCGTAGGGTGAACACTGAAGCTTTCTTT. Translated, it gives CASSLARRVNTEAFF. The chain is built from TRBV11-3 and TRBJ1-1; D remains ambiguous. CDR1 SGHNT and CDR2 YENEEA come from the germline V gene. The CDR3 extends over 15 amino acids. V was trimmed by 1 base and J by 0 bases, leaving 9 bases between them.

V usage is TRBV11-3 and J usage is TRBJ2-5, with 8 positions matching TRBD2. CDR3 size: 13 residues. V gave up 4 bases and J gave up 5 bases; unmatched junction bases: 3. Germline V lookup: CDR1 SGHNT, CDR2 YENEEA. The CDR3 loop is CASSSGGEETQYF. The CDR3 DNA sequence: TGTGCCAGCAGCTCCGGGGGGGAGGAGACCCAGTACTTC.

The genes are TRBV30 and TRBJ2-5; 7 bases are shared with TRBD1. The junction had 16 bases not matched to a gene; V was cut back by 5 bases and J by 4 bases. This CDR3 comprises 16 residues. Germline CDR1 is GTSNPN and CDR2 is SVGIG (reference sequence). The CDR3 DNA reads as TGTGCCTGGGCGACGTCACCGGGACAGCGGCGAGAGACCCAGTACTTC. Its protein is CAWATSPGQRRETQYF.

The chain has TRBV28 and TRBJ1-6; D is unclear. V gave up 6 bases and J gave up 5 bases, with 14 bases separating them. This CDR3 region has 15 residues. Germline V gene sequence: CDR1 MDHEN, CDR2 SYDVKM. The chain's CDR3 is CASRVPEANNSPLHF. The CDR3 bases are TGTGCCAGCAGGGTACCCGAAGCTAATAATTCACCCCTCCACTTT.

V gene TRBV7-9 combines with J gene TRBJ1-5; 7 bases fit TRBD1. The CDR3 consists of 13 residues. Germline CDR1 and CDR2: SEHNR and FQNEAQ (reference sequence). The V and J ends lost 3 bases and 5 bases, in that order; junction bases with no gene match: 1. The CDR3 nucleotides are TGTGCCAGCAGCTTTCAGGGGGATCAGCCCCAGCATTTT. It translates to CASSFQGDQPQHF.

The gene calls are TRBV21-1 and TRBJ1-3; the table names TRBD1, a call not compared with the DNA. TRBV21-1 is a documented pseudogene. The CDR3 is 20 residues long. The chain's CDR3 is CASSSGRDSALGCSGNTIYF. The CDR3 DNA reads as TGTGCCAGCAGCAGCGGAAGGGACAGCGCCCTCGGGTGCTCTGGAAACACCATATATTTT.

The J gene is TRBJ1-3, the V gene TRBV4-1; maybe TRBD1 (5 bases). Germline loops: CDR1 MGHRA, CDR2 YSYEKL. CDR3 size: 15 residues. The V and J ends lost 5 bases and 4 bases respectively, with 15 bases between them. In DNA form, the CDR3 reads TGCGCCAGCAGCTTCTTAGGGGTAGGAGGAAACACCATATATTTT. Translated: CASSFLGVGGNTIYF.

This clone was counted a single time. The V and J genes are TRBV4-1 and TRBJ2-7, with no clear D. The V end was cut by 1 base, the J end by 3 bases, with 7 bases between. Germline CDR1 MGHRA, CDR2 YSYEKL. The CDR3 consists of 13 residues. The CDR3 here is CASSQVSNYEQYF. In DNA form, the CDR3 reads TGCGCCAGCAGCCAAGTCAGTAACTACGAGCAGTACTTC.

The chain has TRBV19 and TRBJ2-2; possibly TRBD1 or TRBD2 for D (5 bases each). The CDR3 length is 17 residues. Germline lookup yields CDR1 LNHDA and CDR2 SQIVND (reference sequence). V lost 1 base and J 6 bases, leaving 18 bases between the germline ends. This CDR3 reads CASSIGFGAGKAGELFF. CDR3 nucleotides: TGTGCCAGTAGTATAGGGTTCGGGGCAGGGAAGGCCGGGGAGCTGTTTTTT. Complete variable domain (other parts from reference TRBV19 and TRBJ2-2): DGGITQSPKYLFRKEGQNVTLSCEQNLNHDAMYWYRQDPGQGLRLIYYSQIVNDFQKGDIAEGYSVSREKKESFPLTVTSAQKNPTAFYLCASSIGFGAGKAGELFFGEGSRLTVL.

The chain has TRBV10-3 and TRBJ2-2; 12 bases fit TRBD2. J lost 0 bases, V lost 6 bases, and 8 bases had no gene match. This CDR3 has 18 residues. Germline V gives CDR1 ENHRY, CDR2 SYGVKD. CDR3 coding DNA: TGTGCCATCAGGGATCGGACTAGCGGGATCACGAACACCGGGGAGCTGTTTTTT. Translation gives CAIRDRTSGITNTGELFF.

V usage is TRBV7-9 and J usage is TRBJ1-4; D may be TRBD1 (5 bases). This CDR3 region has 15 residues. With 3 bases removed from V and 5 bases from J, the gap between germline ends came to 13 bases. The germline gives CDR1 SEHNR, CDR2 FQNEAQ (reference sequence). CDR3 DNA sequence: TGTGCCAGCAGCTTTTATCAGGGTGGAAATGAAAAACTGTTTTTT. It is translated as CASSFYQGGNEKLFF. Variable domain in full (rest from reference TRBV7-9 and TRBJ1-4): DTGVSQNPRHKITKRGQNVTFRCDPISEHNRLYWYRQTLGQGPEFLTYFQNEAQLEKSRLLSDRFSAERPKGSFSTLEIQRTEQGDSAMYLCASSFYQGGNEKLFFGSGTQLSVL.

This clone is a singleton in its sample. This sequence joins TRBV19 and TRBJ2-2, with 9 positions matching TRBD1. Germline CDR1 is LNHDA and CDR2 is SQIVND (reference sequence). The J segment lost 3 bases and the V segment lost 6 bases, leaving 2 bases of the junction unmatched. The CDR3 extends over 14 amino acids. DNA of the CDR3: TGTGCCAGTAGCCGACAGGGGGACACCGGGGAGCTGTTTTTT. Its protein is CASSRQGDTGELFF.

The chain carries TRBV7-9 and TRBJ1-4; 9 positions match TRBD1. From germline, CDR1 is SEHNR and CDR2 FQNEAQ (reference sequence). The length of the CDR3 is 16 residues. The V segment lost 6 bases and the J segment 4 bases; nucleotides outside the gene matches: 9. CDR3 residues: CASSHGQGWGNEKLFF. The CDR3 nucleotides read TGTGCCAGCAGTCATGGACAGGGGTGGGGTAATGAAAAACTGTTTTTT.

Comments on this clone: The junction departs from the called germline gene at one end, perhaps through a read error. The CDR3 DNA follows: TGTGCCAGCAGCACTATAGCGGGAACGTACAGTGAGCAGTTCTTC. Translating it yields CASSTIAGTYSEQFF. The V call is TRBV11-2, the J call TRBJ2-1, with 8 bases that match TRBD2. Germline V CDR1 and CDR2: SGHAT, FQNNGV. The CDR3 extends over 15 amino acids.

This clone was detected only a few times. The CDR3 bases are TGTGCCAGCAGTTCCGGGACAGGGGACAATTCACCCCTCCACTTT. Its protein is CASSSGTGDNSPLHF. The chain uses TRBV6-5 and TRBJ1-6, with 10 bases identical to TRBD1. CDR1 and CDR2 (germline): MNHEY, SVGAGI. The CDR3 spans 15 residues. V lost 4 bases to trimming and J lost 7 bases; unmatched junction nucleotides: 4.

The rearrangement joins TRBV15 to TRBJ2-2; D is ambiguous. V lost 0 bases and J 3 bases, leaving 5 bases between the germline ends. Germline CDR1 is LNHNV and CDR2 is YYDKDF (reference sequence). CDR3 length equals 14 residues. The CDR3 reads CATSRETHTGELFF. CDR3 nucleotides: TGTGCCACCAGCAGAGAGACCCACACCGGGGAGCTGTTTTTT. The whole variable domain, filled in from reference TRBV15 and TRBJ2-2, reads DAMVIQNPRYQVTQFGKPVTLSCSQTLNHNVMYWYQQKSSQAPKLLFHYYDKDFNNEADTPDNFQSRRPNTSFCFLDIRSPGLGDTAMYLCATSRETHTGELFFGEGSRLTVL.

This clone turned up a few times. This chain links TRBV11-3 with TRBJ1-4; no firm D call. The V end was cut by 1 base, the J end by 8 bases, with 8 bases between. The CDR3 consists of 13 residues. Germline V gene data show CDR1 as SGHNT and CDR2 as YENEEA. The CDR3 loop is CASSLGTEEKLFF. The CDR3 nucleotides are TGTGCCAGCAGCTTAGGGACCGAGGAAAAACTGTTTTTT.

The sample holds one count of this clone. The chain carries TRBV19 and TRBJ1-3; D ambiguous. The CDR3 is 16 amino acids. From germline, CDR1 is LNHDA and CDR2 SQIVND (reference sequence). The V end was cut by 4 bases, the J end by 2 bases, with 15 bases between. CDR3 protein: CASSSLWGSTGNTIYF. DNA for the CDR3: TGTGCCAGTAGTAGTCTGTGGGGATCCACTGGAAACACCATATATTTT.